Sequencing of this TCR beta chain was carried out in a study of vaccination effects on CD4 cells after COVID-19. Remarks on this clone: Antigen specificity is unknown.

Germline CDR1 LNHDA, CDR2 SQIVND (reference sequence). With 7 bases removed from V and 7 bases from J, the gap between germline ends came to 17 bases. The CDR3 covers 15 residues. The data were produced by immunoSEQ multiplex PCR, yet TCRdb's version contains in-frame clones alone and is incomplete. Of about 59,000 clones listed, 60% to 80% are singletons. Viral peptide pools were used in the ViraFEST assay to expand antigen-specific CD4+ T cells, and sequencing came afterward. CD4+ T cell isolation took place after 10 days of culture. The participants, recipients of two vaccine doses, got either BNT162b2 or mRNA-1273.

This chain joins TRBV19 and TRBJ1-6, with D unclear. Sample: CD4+ T cells from PBMCs cultured with HCoV-OC43 spike peptides, taken after COVID-19 vaccination. Subset defined: HCoV-OC43 spike overlapping peptide pool stimulation. This clonotype was sampled from a human donor who received a COVID-19 vaccine. CDR3 sequence: CASTNDYSFNSPLHF. CDR3 DNA sequence: TGTGCCAGTACCAACGACTATAGCTTCAATTCACCCCTCCACTTT.